This T cell receptor beta chain was captured by sequencing in a study of T cells after yellow fever vaccination. Study as a whole: Libraries from low-cell-number fractions were prepared with the SMART-Seq v4 Ultra Low Input RNA kit. Study-wide findings and caveats: At around 96% for CD4 and approximately 89% for CD8, most primary-vaccination clones showed up again after the booster. The secondary response peaked faster, at day 5 versus 15, but was weaker.

V lost 1 base, J lost 3 bases, and 5 bases stayed unmatched. Germline lookup yields CDR1 SGHDN and CDR2 FVKESK. This CDR3 is built from 16 residues. This clonotype was detected ten times or more. As yet, its antigen is unknown. 5'RACE template switching produced TCR cDNA carrying a universal primer site and UMIs. TCRdb reanalysed the 5' RACE reads using MiXCR and keeps one entry per CDR3 protein. The data hold roughly 310,000 distinct CDR3 sequences, with 7.5% to 9% observed a single time. This sequence originates from a man aged 18 to 29 who received the YFV17D yellow fever vaccine. Sequencing used PBMCs, obtained on the day of the first yellow fever vaccination. The genes are TRBV14 and TRBJ2-1, with 8 bases lining up with TRBD2. The CDR3, as DNA: TGTGCCAGCAGCCAAGTCGGCGGGGGGCTCTACAATGAGCAGTTCTTC. Translating gives CASSQVGGGLYNEQFF.